The following is a T cell receptor (beta chain) sequence with its context. Under the authors' procedure: The assay estimated nucleated cells by amplifying reference gene primers. Some clones are missing from TCRdb's copy, which holds only in-frame ones; the method was immunoSEQ multiplex PCR. That table furnishes V, J and clone size, whereas the DNA furnished D and trimming. The sample has roughly 500,000 clones, roughly 89% seen once; the top ten hold approximately 0.9%. The data originate from a study of blood T cell repertoires in COVID-19. Study-wide background: The United States, Italy and Spain were the sources of the acute and convalescent COVID-19 samples. PBMCs, B-cell-depleted T cells, or T cells were the source of the cDNA or gDNA that made up the material.

Germline CDR1 is LNHDA and CDR2 is SQIVND (reference sequence). The CDR3 totals 15 residues. V gave up 3 bases and J gave up 4 bases; unmatched junction bases: 3. The chain is built from TRBV19 and TRBJ2-5; 12 bases are shared with TRBD2. Sequences were obtained from peripheral blood. The receptor was isolated from a man aged 18 to 35 with COVID-19, enrolled during active disease. CDR3 nucleotide sequence: TGTGCCAGTAGTATTCGACTAGCGGGAGCAGAGACCCAGTACTTC. This translates into CASSIRLAGAETQYF.